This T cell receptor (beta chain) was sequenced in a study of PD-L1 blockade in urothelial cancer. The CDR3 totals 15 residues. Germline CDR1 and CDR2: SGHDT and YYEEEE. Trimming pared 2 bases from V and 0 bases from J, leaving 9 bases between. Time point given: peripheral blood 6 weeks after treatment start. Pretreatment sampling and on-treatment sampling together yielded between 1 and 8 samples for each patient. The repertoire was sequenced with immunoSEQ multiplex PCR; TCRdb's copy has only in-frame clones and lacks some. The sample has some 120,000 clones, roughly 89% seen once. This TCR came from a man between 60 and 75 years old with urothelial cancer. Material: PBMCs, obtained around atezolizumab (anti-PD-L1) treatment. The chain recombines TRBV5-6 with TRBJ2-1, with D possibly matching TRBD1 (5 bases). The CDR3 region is CASSFTGSSYNEQFF. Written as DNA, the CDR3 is TGTGCCAGCAGCTTCACAGGTAGCTCCTACAATGAGCAGTTCTTC.